This is a list of T cell receptor beta chains from one sample in a study of beta chain features in type 1 diabetes. Sequencing used immunoSEQ multiplex PCR; TCRdb keeps in-frame clones, though not all of them. The table has roughly 120,000 clones, approximately 37% seen once. Sequencing was performed on stem cell memory CD4+ T cells from blood. The receptors shown here come from a woman aged 18-29 years in good health. CDR3s include the opening cysteine and the closing phenylalanine or tryptophan. The order of the fields is D gene, clone size, J gene, V gene, CDR3 DNA, CDR3 protein. The D gene is left open where the match is weak. Expanded clones are given a class, and other clones once, few, many or no size at all.

.	.	TRBJ2-5	TRBV19	TGTGCCAGTAGTTTAGCCGCAGGAGAGACCCAGTACTTC	CASSLAAGETQYF
.	few	TRBJ2-7	TRBV29-1	TGCAGCGTTGAAGGACAAGTAGACCACGAGCAGTACTTC	CSVEGQVDHEQYF
TRBD2	.	TRBJ2-3	TRBV5-1	TGCGCCAGCAGAAGCGGGAGCAGAGCAGATACGCAGTATTTT	CASRSGSRADTQYF
.	few	TRBJ1-5	TRBV10-2	TGCGCCAGCAGGGCTGGGCGGGAGCAGCCCCAGCATTTT	CASRAGREQPQHF
TRBD2	.	TRBJ2-5	TRBV9	TGTGCCAGCAGCGTAGTAGCGGGAGGAACAGAGACCCAGTACTTC	CASSVVAGGTETQYF
.	.	TRBJ2-5	TRBV28	TGTGCCAGCAGCCGGGGACTTGGAGAGACCCAGTACTTC	CASSRGLGETQYF
.	few	TRBJ2-7	TRBV4-2	TGTGCCAGCAGCGTGGAGGCCTCCAGAACCTACGAGCAGTACTTC	CASSVEASRTYEQYF
.	many	TRBJ2-4	TRBV4-1	TGCGCCAGCAGCCAAGAAGCCCTAGGGGTGGGAAACATTCAGTACTTC	CASSQEALGVGNIQYF
TRBD1	.	TRBJ2-7	TRBV10-3	TGTGCCATCGCCGGGACAGGGGCCCCTCAGCAGTACTTC	CAIAGTGAPQQYF
.	.	TRBJ1-2	TRBV6-6	TGTGCCAGCAACAATATAGGGGGAGGCTACACCTTC	CASNNIGGGYTF
.	.	TRBJ1-1	TRBV4-1	TGCGCCAGCAGCCAAGTGTCTATGAACACTGAAGCTTTCTTT	CASSQVSMNTEAFF
TRBD1	few	TRBJ2-4	TRBV2	TGTGCCAGCAGCCATCCGGGACAGAAAAACATTCAGTACTTC	CASSHPGQKNIQYF
TRBD1	.	TRBJ1-2	TRBV7-9	TGTGCCAGCAGCCCCCGGACAGGTCTATATGGCTACACCTTC	CASSPRTGLYGYTF
.	few	TRBJ1-2	TRBV28	TGTGCCAGCAAAACAGGGCCGGGCGGCTACACCTTC	CASKTGPGGYTF
.	.	TRBJ1-2	TRBV6-6	TGTGCCAGCAGTTACAGTCAGAACTATGGCTACACCTTC	CASSYSQNYGYTF
.	once	TRBJ1-3	TRBV5-1	TGCGCCAGCAGCTTGGAACAGGCCTACTCTGGAAACACCATATATTTT	CASSLEQAYSGNTIYF
.	.	TRBJ2-5	TRBV19	TGTGCCAGTAGTATGGCCCAGACAGCACAAGAGACCCAGTACTTC	CASSMAQTAQETQYF
.	few	TRBJ2-1	TRBV2	TGTGCCAGCAGTGAAGTCCGCGGATCCTACAATGAGCAGTTCTTC	CASSEVRGSYNEQFF
.	.	TRBJ2-7	TRBV6-5	TGTGCCAGCAGTTACTCGTACGGGAGACGATTCCACGAGCAGTACTTC	CASSYSYGRRFHEQYF
TRBD1	.	TRBJ2-6	TRBV7-9	TGTGCCAGCAGCGGGGGACAGGGGGCCAACGTCCTGACTTTC	CASSGGQGANVLTF
.	.	TRBJ1-1	TRBV7-9	TGTGCCAGCAGCCTGACAGTGAACACTGAAGCTTTCTTT	CASSLTVNTEAFF
TRBD1	.	TRBJ1-4	TRBV30	TGTGCCTGGATGACTACAATAGGACAGGGCGTTGAAAAACTGTTTTTT	CAWMTTIGQGVEKLFF
.	few	TRBJ2-3	TRBV28	TGTGCCAGCAGCCGGGGTGGCACAGATACGCAGTATTTT	CASSRGGTDTQYF
TRBD1	.	TRBJ1-1	TRBV27	TGTGCCAGCAGTGTTAGGGACAGCAACACTGAAGCTTTCTTT	CASSVRDSNTEAFF
TRBD1	.	TRBJ1-1	TRBV30	TGTGCCTGGGTGACAGGGGCATTGAACACTGAAGCTTTCTTT	CAWVTGALNTEAFF
TRBD1	.	TRBJ2-5	TRBV5-6	TGTGCCAGCAGCTTGCGGGCTAGGGGGCGGGCCCAAGAGACCCAGTACTTC	CASSLRARGRAQETQYF
.	.	TRBJ2-1	TRBV2	TGTGCCAGCACACCCCAGGGGTTACCAGACAATGAGCAGTTCTTC	CASTPQGLPDNEQFF
TRBD2	.	TRBJ2-1	TRBV9	TGTGCCAGCAGCCAAAGCGGGAGGTTTTACAATGAGCAGTTCTTC	CASSQSGRFYNEQFF
.	once	TRBJ2-7	TRBV2	TGTGCCAGCAGGAACAGATACCAGGTGGCCTACGAGCAGTACTTC	CASRNRYQVAYEQYF
.	.	TRBJ2-7	TRBV5-1	TGCGCCAGCAGTTGGGGGCCCGGGACTACCTACGAGCAGTACTTC	CASSWGPGTTYEQYF
TRBD2	.	TRBJ2-1	TRBV29-1	TGCAGCGGGGGGAGGGAGAGGATAAATGAGCAGTTCTTC	CSGGRERINEQFF
TRBD2	.	TRBJ2-1	TRBV6-1	TGTGCCAGCAGTCCGGGGACTAGCAGATACAATGAGCAGTTCTTC	CASSPGTSRYNEQFF
.	.	TRBJ1-5	TRBV5-4	TGTGCCAGCAGCCAAGATAGGAACAGGGATAATCAGCCCCAGCATTTT	CASSQDRNRDNQPQHF
TRBD1	few	TRBJ2-1	TRBV29-1	TGCAGCGTGGCCGACAGGGCAAATAGCTTAAGCTCCTACAATGAGCAGTTCTTC	CSVADRANSLSSYNEQFF
TRBD2	.	TRBJ2-3	TRBV5-1	TGCGCCAGCAGCTACGGGAGGGAGGTAGATACGCAGTATTTT	CASSYGREVDTQYF
TRBD1	.	TRBJ2-7	TRBV5-1	TGCGCCAGCAGCCGCGGTGGGACAGGGGGCCTCGAGCAGTACTTC	CASSRGGTGGLEQYF
TRBD2	.	TRBJ2-5	TRBV27	TGTGCCAGCAGTTTACGAGTCACGGGAGGGGGGGAGACCCAGTACTTC	CASSLRVTGGGETQYF
.	.	TRBJ1-5	TRBV27	TGTGCCAGCAGTTCCAGGGATGGTCGGGTAAGGAGCAATCAGCCCCAGCATTTT	CASSSRDGRVRSNQPQHF
.	.	TRBJ1-5	TRBV30	TGTGCCTGGGCAGCGAGGGCTGATCAGCCCCAGCATTTT	CAWAARADQPQHF
.	.	TRBJ2-2	TRBV2	TGTGCCAGCACAATCATCACCAGGAACACCGGGGAGCTGTTTTTT	CASTIITRNTGELFF
.	.	TRBJ2-7	TRBV18	TGTGCCAGCTCACCTGGTACCTACGAGCAGTACTTC	CASSPGTYEQYF
.	few	TRBJ2-3	TRBV9	TGTGCCAGCAGCCTCTTCACAGATACGCAGTATTTT	CASSLFTDTQYF
TRBD1	.	TRBJ1-2	TRBV30	TGTGCCTGGAGTGTACCCTCCGGGACAGGGTACAAAATCAACTATGGCTACACCTTC	CAWSVPSGTGYKINYGYTF
TRBD2	.	TRBJ2-3	TRBV10-2	TGCGCCAGCAGTGAGAGGCGTCTAGCGGGTCGCACAGATACGCAGTATTTT	CASSERRLAGRTDTQYF
.	.	TRBJ2-7	TRBV4-3	TGCGCCAGCAGCCAAGATAGCGTGAGCTCCTACGAGCAGTACTTC	CASSQDSVSSYEQYF
TRBD1	.	TRBJ2-4	TRBV7-9	TGTGCCAGCAACGCCCCGGGACAGGGGAACATTCAGTACTTC	CASNAPGQGNIQYF
.	.	TRBJ1-2	TRBV18	TGTGCCAGCTCACCAGGCAGGGAGGCTGGCTACACCTTC	CASSPGREAGYTF